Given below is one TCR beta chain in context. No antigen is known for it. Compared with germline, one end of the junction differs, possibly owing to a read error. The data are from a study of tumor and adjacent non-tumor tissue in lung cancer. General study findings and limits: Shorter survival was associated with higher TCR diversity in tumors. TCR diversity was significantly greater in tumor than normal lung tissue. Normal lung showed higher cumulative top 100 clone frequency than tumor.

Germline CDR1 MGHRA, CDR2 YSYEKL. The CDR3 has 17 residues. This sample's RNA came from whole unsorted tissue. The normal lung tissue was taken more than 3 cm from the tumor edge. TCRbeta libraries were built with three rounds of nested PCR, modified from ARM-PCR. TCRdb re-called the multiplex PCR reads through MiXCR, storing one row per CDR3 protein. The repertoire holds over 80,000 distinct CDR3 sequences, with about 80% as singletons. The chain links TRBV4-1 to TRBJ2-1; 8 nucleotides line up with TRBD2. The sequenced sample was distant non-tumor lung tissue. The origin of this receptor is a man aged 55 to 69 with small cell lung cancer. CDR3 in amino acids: CASSHGSTSGLYDEHFF. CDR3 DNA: TGCGCAAGCAGCCATGGATCTACTAGCGGCCTATACGATGAGCATTTCTTC.